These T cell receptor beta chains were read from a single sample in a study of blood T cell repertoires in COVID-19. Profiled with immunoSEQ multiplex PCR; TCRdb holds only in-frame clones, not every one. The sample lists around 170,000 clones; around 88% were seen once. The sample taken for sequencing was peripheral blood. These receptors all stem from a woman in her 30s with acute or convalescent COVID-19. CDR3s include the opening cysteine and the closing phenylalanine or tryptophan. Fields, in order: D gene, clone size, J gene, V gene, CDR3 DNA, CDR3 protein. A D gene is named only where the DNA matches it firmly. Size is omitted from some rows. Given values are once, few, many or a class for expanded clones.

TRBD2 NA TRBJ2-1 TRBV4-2 TGTGCCAGCAGCCAAGATAGCGGGGGGAGCTCCTACAATGAGCAGTTCTTC CASSQDSGGSSYNEQFF
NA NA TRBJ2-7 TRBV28 TGTGCCAGCTGCCAGGCGGGCTACGAGCAGTACTTC CASCQAGYEQYF
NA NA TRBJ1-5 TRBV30 TGTGCCTGGGGGCATAGTAGCAATCAGCCCCAGCATTTT CAWGHSSNQPQHF
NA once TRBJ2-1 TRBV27 TGTGCCAGCAGCAGTTCTCTTTTTAACAATGAGCAGTTCTTC CASSSSLFNNEQFF
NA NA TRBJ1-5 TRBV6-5 TGTGCCAGCAGTTACTCGGTTGGGGGCCTTCAGCCCCAGCATTTT CASSYSVGGLQPQHF
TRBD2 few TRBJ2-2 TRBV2 TGTGCCAGCAGTTCCCCCACCCGGGCTAGCGGTAGCGGGGAGCTGTTTTTT CASSSPTRASGSGELFF
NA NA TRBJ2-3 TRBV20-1 TGCAGTGCTAGAGTAGTAGATACGCAGTATTTT CSARVVDTQYF
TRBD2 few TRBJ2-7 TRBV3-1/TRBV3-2 TGTGCCAGCAGTCGACTAGCGCAGAGCTCCTACGAGCAGTACTTC CASSRLAQSSYEQYF
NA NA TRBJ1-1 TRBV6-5 TGTGCCAGCAGGGCAGAATTGAACACTGAAGCTTTCTTT CASRAELNTEAFF
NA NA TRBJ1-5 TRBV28 TGTGCCAGCAGGGCGGTCATTTATCAGCCCCAGCATTTT CASRAVIYQPQHF
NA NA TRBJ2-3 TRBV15 TGTGCCACCAGCACCGGGACACCTGGGGATACGCAGTATTTT CATSTGTPGDTQYF
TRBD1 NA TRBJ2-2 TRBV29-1 TGCAGCGCAAGGGGACAGGGAACCGGGGAGCTGTTTTTT CSARGQGTGELFF
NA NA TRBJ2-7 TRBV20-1 TGCAGTGCTAGTCCCGAGTCATTCTCCTACGAGCAGTACTTC CSASPESFSYEQYF
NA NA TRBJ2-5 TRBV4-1 TGCGCCAGCAGCCGGACGGGACTGGAATACGAAGAGACCCAGTACTTC CASSRTGLEYEETQYF
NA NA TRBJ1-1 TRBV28 TGTGCCAGCAGTTTATCACAAACTGAAGCTTTCTTT CASSLSQTEAFF
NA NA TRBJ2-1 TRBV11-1 TGTGCCAGCAGAAAATTGCAGGGGAGTGAGCAGTTCTTC CASRKLQGSEQFF
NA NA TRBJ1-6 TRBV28 TGTGCCAGCAGTTTAAACAGCGATTTCCAAGGGGCCCTCCACTTT CASSLNSDFQGALHF
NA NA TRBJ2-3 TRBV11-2 TGTGCCAGCAGCTCACCCGCGGTGGATACGCAGTATTTT CASSSPAVDTQYF
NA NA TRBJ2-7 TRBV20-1 TGCAGTGCTAGCAGTCACTACGAGCAGTACTTC CSASSHYEQYF
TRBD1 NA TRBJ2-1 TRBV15 TGTGCCACCGGGGACAGATACAATGAGCAGTTCTTC CATGDRYNEQFF
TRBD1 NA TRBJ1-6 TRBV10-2 TGCGCCAGCGTATCCGGGACAGGGTCCTCACCCCTCCACTTT CASVSGTGSSPLHF
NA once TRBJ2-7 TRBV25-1 TGTGCCAGCAGTGAGGGGGCCGAGCAGTACTTC CASSEGAEQYF
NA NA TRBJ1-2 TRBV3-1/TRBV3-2 TGTGCCAGCGGACTTTCCTTCTATGGCTACACCTTC CASGLSFYGYTF
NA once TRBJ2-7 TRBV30 TGTGCCTGGAGCGAAACGGAAACTAGTCCCCGGATCTTC CAWSETETSPRIF
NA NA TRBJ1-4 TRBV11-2 TGTGCCAGCAGCTTAGATTGGTCCGGAACTAATGAAAAACTGTTTTTT CASSLDWSGTNEKLFF
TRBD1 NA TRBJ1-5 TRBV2 TGTGCCAGCGGGGGGACAGGGCATCAGCCCCAGCATTTT CASGGTGHQPQHF
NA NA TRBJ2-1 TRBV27 TGTGCCAGCAGTTTAAATCGAGCGGGCAATGAGCAGTTCTTC CASSLNRAGNEQFF
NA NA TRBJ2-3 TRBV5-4 TGTGCCAGCAGCTTCAGACAGTCCACAGATACGCAGTATTTT CASSFRQSTDTQYF
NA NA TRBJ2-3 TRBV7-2 TGTGCCAGCAGCCTTACTAGTTCGGATACGCAGTATTTT CASSLTSSDTQYF
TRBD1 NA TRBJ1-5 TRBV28 TGTGCCAGCCGGACAGGGTATCGAGGTGGCAATCAGCCCCAGCATTTT CASRTGYRGGNQPQHF
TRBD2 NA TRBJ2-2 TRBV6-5 TGTGCCAGCAGCGGGACTAGCGGCACCGGGGAGCTGTTTTTT CASSGTSGTGELFF
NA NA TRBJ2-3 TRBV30 TGTGCCTGGAATAGCGGCACAGATACGCAGTATTTT CAWNSGTDTQYF
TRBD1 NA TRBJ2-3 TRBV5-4 TGTGCCAGCAGCCCTATACAGGGGGCGGGCCCAGATACGCAGTATTTT CASSPIQGAGPDTQYF